These T cell receptor beta chains were read from a single sample in a study of breast tumors, draining lymph nodes, adjacent tissues. TCRdb ran MiXCR on the multiplex PCR reads and lists one entry per CDR3 protein. The table includes about 200,000 distinct CDR3 sequences, over 25% detected once. Sequencing was done on a sample of axillary lymph node tissue. The receptors derive from a female donor with breast cancer. Some clones in this sample may be carry-over from other donors' samples. The CDR3 runs from the conserved cysteine through the conserved F or W. A D gene is named only where the DNA matches it firmly. Where a row states a size, it is once, few, many or the class of an expanded clone; other rows omit it.

-	TRBJ2-2	TRBV5-1	-	TGCGCCAGCAGCCCCGGGGTGGCCGACACCGGGGAGCTGTTTTTT	CASSPGVADTGELFF
many	TRBJ2-2	TRBV19	-	TGTGCCAGTAGATCCCCAGTGAGGAACACCGGGGAGCTGTTTTTT	CASRSPVRNTGELFF
many	TRBJ2-5	TRBV2	-	TGTGCCAGCAGTAAATCTGGGGACCAAGAGACCCAGTACTTC	CASSKSGDQETQYF
many	TRBJ2-3	TRBV18	TRBD1	TGTGCCAGCTCACGGGACAGGAGCACAGATACGCAGTATTTT	CASSRDRSTDTQYF
once	TRBJ1-2	TRBV2	-	TGTGCCAGCACGGGGGCGGCCTATGGCTACACCTTC	CASTGAAYGYTF
-	TRBJ2-3	TRBV20-1	TRBD2	TGCAGTGCCAAACCAGGACTAGCGGGGTCCTCGCTTCGCACAGATACGCAGTGTTTT	CSAKPGLAGSSLRTDTQCF
-	TRBJ2-1	TRBV7-3	TRBD2	TGTGCCAGCAGCCACCTAGCGGGGGGGAGGAATGAGCAGTTCTTC	CASSHLAGGRNEQFF
many	TRBJ2-1	TRBV20-1	TRBD2	TGCAGTGCTAGATTAGCTAGCGGGCACAATGAGCAGTTCTTC	CSARLASGHNEQFF
-	TRBJ1-4	TRBV2	TRBD1	TGTGCCAGCAGTCCTGGGACAGGGGAAGTAGAAAAACTGTTTTTT	CASSPGTGEVEKLFF
-	TRBJ2-1	TRBV4-2	TRBD2	TGTGCCAGCAACCAAACCACTAGCGGGGGGGTGAACAATGAGCAGTTCTTC	CASNQTTSGGVNNEQFF
-	TRBJ2-1	TRBV6-2/TRBV6-3	TRBD2	TGTGCCAGCAGTCCCGAGACTAGCGGGATTTACAATGAGCAGTTCTTC	CASSPETSGIYNEQFF
many	TRBJ2-7	TRBV28	-	TGTGCCAGCAGTAGGGGCCCGGGCTACGAGCAGTACTTC	CASSRGPGYEQYF
-	TRBJ2-2	TRBV29-1	TRBD2	TGCAGCGTTGGGGGACTAGCGAGAGGGGAGCTGTTTTTT	CSVGGLARGELFF
-	TRBJ2-2	TRBV10-2	TRBD1	TGCGCCAGCAGTGAAAGGGACAGATACTACACTACGAACACCGGGGAGCTGTTTTTT	CASSERDRYYTTNTGELFF
-	TRBJ2-3	TRBV5-4	-	TGTGCCAGCAGCCTGGACCGAGCGAGCACAGATACGCAGTATTTT	CASSLDRASTDTQYF
many	TRBJ2-3	TRBV12-5	-	TGTGCTAGTGGCACTAGCACAGATACGCAGTATTTT	CASGTSTDTQYF
-	TRBJ2-6	TRBV15	TRBD1	TGTGCCACCAGCAGTGATGGCAGGGGGCCGGGGGCCAACGTCCTGACTTTC	CATSSDGRGPGANVLTF
many	TRBJ2-2	TRBV5-6	-	TGTGCCAGCAGCTTGTTAGCCAGGAACACCGGGGAGCTGTTTTTT	CASSLLARNTGELFF
many	TRBJ1-5	TRBV13	-	TGTGCCAGCAGCAAGTCGGGAGGTCAGCCCCAGCATTTT	CASSKSGGQPQHF
once	TRBJ1-4	TRBV19	-	TGTGCCAGTAGTACCGGGACTAGCGGGGGCGGTGAAAAACTGTTTTTT	CASSTGTSGGGEKLFF
many	TRBJ1-2	TRBV11-3	TRBD1	TGTGCCAGCAGCGCTGACAGGGGACGTGGCTACACCTTC	CASSADRGRGYTF
many	TRBJ1-5	TRBV6-5	-	TGTGCCAGCAGTCTTAGCGACACTCAGCCCCAGCATTTT	CASSLSDTQPQHF
many	TRBJ1-6	TRBV6-4	-	TGTGCCAGCAGTCAGACACAGGATTCACCCCTCCACTTT	CASSQTQDSPLHF
-	TRBJ1-4	TRBV29-1	TRBD1	TGCAGCGCGGAGACAGGGGATAATGAAAGACTGTTTTTT	CSAETGDNERLFF
once	TRBJ1-4	TRBV2	-	TGTGCCAGCGCGGGACAACAGGGTTATACTAATGAAAAACTGTTTTTT	CASAGQQGYTNEKLFF
-	TRBJ2-1	TRBV15	-	TGTGCCACCAGCAGAGAGAGAAGGCCGTGGGGGCAGCAGTTCTTC	CATSRERRPWGQQFF
-	TRBJ2-1	TRBV7-3	TRBD2	TGTGCCAGCAGCCCAGGGGGGACTAGCGGGACGAATGAGCAGTTCTTC	CASSPGGTSGTNEQFF
many	TRBJ2-3	TRBV20-1	TRBD2	TGCAGTGCTAGGAGCGGGGGGACCCCCACAGATACGCAGTATTTT	CSARSGGTPTDTQYF
many	TRBJ2-3	TRBV12-5	-	TGTGCTAGTGGTTTGGTACTCCGGGACTCCCCTAGCACAGATACGCAGTATTTT	CASGLVLRDSPSTDTQYF
many	TRBJ2-7	TRBV5-4	-	TGTGCCAGCAGCTATTATCGACCGATCCCCCACGAGCAGTACTTC	CASSYYRPIPHEQYF
many	TRBJ2-2	TRBV19	TRBD2	TGTGCCAGTAGTATCGCGGGGGGGATCGGCACCGGGGAGCTGTTTTTT	CASSIAGGIGTGELFF
-	TRBJ1-4	TRBV20-1	-	TGCAGTGCTAGGGGGGACCGCCGTAATGAAAAACTGTTTTTT	CSARGDRRNEKLFF
-	TRBJ2-7	TRBV7-8	TRBD1	TGCGCCAGCAGCTCCACTTTTAGACAGGGCTACGAGCAGTACTTC	CASSSTFRQGYEQYF
many	TRBJ1-2	TRBV20-1	-	TGCAGTGCTAAACCAGGGGCTTTCAACTATGGCTACACCTTC	CSAKPGAFNYGYTF
many	TRBJ1-4	TRBV18	-	TGTGCCAGCTCACCAGGCCAAAATGAAAAACTGTTTTTT	CASSPGQNEKLFF
-	TRBJ1-5	TRBV7-2	-	TGTGCCAGCAGCCCGAGTGACGGGGGAGTGAAGCCCCAGCATTTT	CASSPSDGGVKPQHF
-	TRBJ2-7	TRBV25-1	TRBD1	TGTGCTAGAGACACCGGGACAGTAGGATACGAGCAGTACTTC	CARDTGTVGYEQYF
many	TRBJ2-2	TRBV7-2	TRBD2	TGTGCCAGCAGCTTAGTTAGCGGGAGGGCCAGCGGGGAGCTGTTTTTT	CASSLVSGRASGELFF
many	TRBJ2-7	TRBV5-6	-	TGTGCCAGCAGCTATAAAGAGCAGCAGTACTTC	CASSYKEQQYF
many	TRBJ2-1	TRBV7-9	-	TGTGCCAGCAGCTTAGCGTCTAGGGTCGTGGGTGAGCAGTTCTTC	CASSLASRVVGEQFF
few	TRBJ1-5	TRBV15	-	TGTGCCACCACCGGGTCCGCCGGCAATCAGCCCCAGCATTTT	CATTGSAGNQPQHF
many	TRBJ2-3	TRBV10-2	-	TGCGCCAGCAGTGAGACCAGGGCGTCTAGCACAGATACGCAGTATTTT	CASSETRASSTDTQYF
many	TRBJ2-7	TRBV7-2	-	TGTGCCAGCAGCTCAGGACTGCGTAGCTCCTACGAGCAGTACTTC	CASSSGLRSSYEQYF
-	TRBJ1-3	TRBV9	-	TGTGCCAGCAGCGTGACTATGACAGCTGGAAACACCATATATTTT	CASSVTMTAGNTIYF
many	TRBJ2-6	TRBV4-1	-	TGCGCCAGCAGCCGGGAATTACAGGGCGCTGGGGCCAACGTCCTGACTTTC	CASSRELQGAGANVLTF
many	TRBJ2-3	TRBV9	TRBD1	TGTGCCAGCAGCGTAGAAGGGACAGGGGGAAGCACAGATACGCAGTATTTT	CASSVEGTGGSTDTQYF
-	TRBJ2-3	TRBV7-2	-	TGTGCCGGCCGGTCTAGGGGCACAGATACGCAGTATTTT	CAGRSRGTDTQYF
many	TRBJ2-3	TRBV5-8	TRBD2	TGTGCCAGCAGCTCACTAGCGGGGCCCGAGGAAGCAGATACGCAGTATTTT	CASSSLAGPEEADTQYF
few	TRBJ2-5	TRBV28	TRBD2	TGTGCCAGCAGTTTTAGTACCGGGAGGTACCAAGAGACCCAGTACTTC	CASSFSTGRYQETQYF
-	TRBJ2-1	TRBV20-1	-	TGCAGTGTTCCATACTACTTAGGGGAGGATGAGCAGTTTTTC	CSVPYYLGEDEQFF
-	TRBJ1-2	TRBV20-1	TRBD1	TGCAGTGCTAGAGATGCCTGGACAGGGGATGGCTACACCTTC	CSARDAWTGDGYTF
many	TRBJ1-2	TRBV19	-	TGTGCCAGTAGTCACCTCCCGGGGACCATCAGTGGCTACACCTTC	CASSHLPGTISGYTF
many	TRBJ2-5	TRBV5-1	-	TGCGCCAGCAGCTTGCTACAGGATAAAGAGACCCAGTACTTC	CASSLLQDKETQYF
many	TRBJ2-7	TRBV19	TRBD1	TGTGCCAGTAGTACCTACAGGGGGGAATACGAGCAGTACTTC	CASSTYRGEYEQYF
many	TRBJ2-5	TRBV19	-	TGTGCCAGTAGTATGCGGGGGCGCAAAGAGACCCAGTACTTC	CASSMRGRKETQYF
-	TRBJ2-5	TRBV12-3/TRBV12-4	-	TGTGCCAGCACCCGGAGGGGGTCGGAGACCCAGTACTTC	CASTRRGSETQYF
many	TRBJ2-5	TRBV5-6	-	TGTGCCAGCAGCTTGGAGGCGGCGGGGCCTGAGACCCAGTACTTC	CASSLEAAGPETQYF
few	TRBJ1-2	TRBV6-6	TRBD1	TGTGCCAGCAGTCACTCCCGAGGGACAGGAAACTATGGCTACACCTTC	CASSHSRGTGNYGYTF
once	TRBJ1-4	TRBV9	-	TGTGCCAGCAGCGGGGTTTTCGGTGGAACGACTAATGAAAAACTGTTTTTT	CASSGVFGGTTNEKLFF
-	TRBJ2-6	TRBV5-4	TRBD1	TGTGCCAGCAGCAAGGGACAGCGAAGCTCTGGGGCCAACGTCCTGACTTTC	CASSKGQRSSGANVLTF